This T cell receptor (beta chain) was documented in a study of T cells in narcolepsy. Study background: Enrolled donors included narcolepsy type 1 or type 2 patients and healthy controls.

Overall study findings and caveats: Reportedly, autoreactive clonotypes were serially detected in patients' blood but not controls'. In some patient and control memory CD4+ samples, autoreactive clones were absent. Same-patient CSF and blood CD4+ T cell clonotypes included HCRT-specific and TRIB2-specific autoreactive ones.

Turning to this clone: The antigen remains unidentified.

This CDR3 spans 12 amino acids. The V end lost 2 bases, the J end lost 4 bases, and 6 bases lay between the germline ends. Germline values: CDR1 SGDLS, CDR2 YYNGEE. Produced via immunoSEQ multiplex PCR; TCRdb's table is partial and in-frame only. The sample consists of some 33,000 clones, 85% to 90% of them appearing once. The sequenced sample was CD45RA- memory CD4+ T cells from PBMCs. The source is a human donor with narcolepsy. The V and J genes are TRBV9 and TRBJ1-2; no clear D gene. The CDR3 reads CASSVGGYGYTF. For the CDR3, the DNA is TGTGCCAGCAGCGTGGGCGGCTATGGCTACACCTTC.